The clone carrying this T cell receptor (beta chain) was seen a few times. These data belong to a study of blood T cell repertoires in COVID-19. Across the whole study: Acute-phase and convalescent COVID-19 samples originated in the United States, Italy and Spain. T cells, B-cell-depleted T cells, or PBMCs provided the cDNA or gDNA that served as material.

Study processing details: Researchers report that nucleated cell counts were estimated from reference gene primer amplification. Some clones are missing from TCRdb's copy, which holds only in-frame ones; the method was immunoSEQ multiplex PCR. That table furnishes V, J and clone size, whereas the DNA furnished D and trimming. The sample shows under 70,000 clones, around 84% of them seen only once. This TCR was recovered from a woman of 80 years or more with acute or convalescent COVID-19. Sequencing was carried out using peripheral blood.

CDR3 bases: TGTGCCAGCAGTTACGATCGGACAGGGGGCTATGGCTACACCTTC. Translating it yields CASSYDRTGGYGYTF. The chain has TRBV6-5 and TRBJ1-2; 10 nucleotides align to TRBD1. The V and J ends lost 2 bases and 4 bases, in that order; junction bases with no gene match: 4. The length of the CDR3 is 15 residues. Germline CDR1 is MNHEY and CDR2 is SVGAGI.